The present entry profiles one T cell receptor (beta chain) with its context. Its cognate antigen is unknown. CDR1 is SGHRS, CDR2 YFSETQ, per germline. The V end lost 4 bases, the J end lost 5 bases, and 12 bases lay between the germline ends. The CDR3 sequence is 14 residues long. Clones were sequenced by immunoSEQ multiplex PCR, and TCRdb holds only the in-frame ones, with some missing. This sample has about 190,000 clones, with about 83% found just once. The sample belongs to a study of cytomegalovirus exposure and HLA in healthy donors. Study-level results: Reports showed the classifier diagnosing cytomegalovirus status with high specificity and sensitivity. The study flagged 150 to 200 TCR beta chains as cytomegalovirus-associated. The tendency of first-cohort TCR clusters to co-occur in the 120 or so validation repertoires was the finding of a later analysis. Specific recognition of CMV antigens was confirmed in vitro for a few chains (all CMV-associated).

This sequence joins TRBV5-1 and TRBJ2-2; tentatively, D is TRBD1 (5 bases). The receptor was derived from a young woman in good health and CMV-seronegative. Sequencing used PBMCs. CDR3 in amino acids: CASSQTVETGELFF. CDR3 coding DNA: TGCGCCAGCAGCCAGACAGTAGAAACCGGGGAGCTGTTTTTT.